The rows below give T cell receptor beta chains drawn from one sample of a study of OX40 agonist ivuxolimab in advanced cancers. Only in-frame clones appear in the TCRdb table, and some are missing; sequencing was by immunoSEQ multiplex PCR. The repertoire holds 65,000 to 90,000 clones, with over 75% as singletons. This specimen consisted of CD4+ or CD8+ T cells sorted from blood, obtained in a trial of the OX40 agonist ivuxolimab. The receptors were sampled from an adult with an advanced solid tumor such as melanoma, head and neck, liver or kidney cancer. The conserved cysteine and the conserved F or W are not part of the CDR3 here. Fields, in order: J gene, V gene, clone size, CDR3 protein. Clone size is shown for a subset of rows, as once, few, many or a class of expanded clone.

TRBJ2-3	TRBV7-3	-	ASSLGQADTQY
TRBJ1-2	TRBV7-2	-	ASKKDMDYGYT
TRBJ2-3	TRBV7-2	-	ASSFRGQGPDTQY
TRBJ1-6	TRBV6-5	-	ASRRGRQNSPLH
TRBJ1-4	TRBV30	once	AWSGDRSTNEKLF
TRBJ1-2	TRBV7-2	-	ASSRRTGEDYGYT
TRBJ1-6	TRBV7-8	-	ASSLGLTRGASPLH
TRBJ1-2	TRBV4-1	-	ASSQDRGTGANYGYT
TRBJ1-1	TRBV6-6	-	ASSYGGMGTEAF
TRBJ1-1	TRBV5-6	-	ASSWAAMNTEAF